The 25 T cell receptor beta chains below come from one sample, sequenced in a study of post-analysis software for immune sequencing data (dated by TCRdb to between 2014 and 2017). Library preparation employed PCR. These reads were obtained on an Illumina HiSeq 2500. Unique molecular identifiers were incorporated into TCR beta cDNA libraries to reduce PCR and sequencing biases. TCRdb trimmed the raw reads at Q25, called clones with MiXCR and kept productive beta chains. Entries are consolidated by CDR3 protein sequence, retaining the most common genes and DNA. This sample comprises hundreds of thousands of distinct CDR3 sequences, 25% to 30% of them detected only once. Around 0.6% of the sample belongs to the ten largest clones. The investigation overall reported the following: Patients showed significantly higher frequencies than controls for roughly five TRBV segments, among them TRBV5-6, TRBV5-1 and TRBV20-1.

These receptors' antigens are unknown. Sequencing was performed on blood. Receptors were obtained from a girl under 18 with multiple sclerosis.

In this sample, this clonotype turned up many times. V and J are TRBV29-1 and TRBJ2-5; D is ambiguous. The CDR3 runs 14 residues. Trimming took 2 bases from V and 0 from J, leaving 10 bases between them. Germline V gene lookup returns CDR1 SQVTM and CDR2 ANQGSEA. CDR3 loop: CSVEPAAYQETQYF. CDR3 nucleotides: TGCAGCGTTGAACCGGCGGCTTACCAAGAGACCCAGTACTTC.

The CDR3 DNA follows: TGTGCCAGCAGGCAAGCGGGAGCGGGGCAAGAGACCCAGTACTTC. Translated: CASRQAGAGQETQYF. V and J are TRBV28 and TRBJ2-5, with 8 bases matching TRBD2. V lost 6 bases and J lost 2; bases outside the gene matches: 8. Germline-derived CDR1 and CDR2 are MDHEN and SYDVKM. The CDR3 has 15 residues. Drawing the rest from reference TRBV28 and TRBJ2-5, the complete variable domain is DVKVTQSSRYLVKRTGEKVFLECVQDMDHENMFWYRQDPGLGLRLIYFSYDVKMKEKGDIPEGYSVSREKKERFSLILESASTNQTSMYLCASRQAGAGQETQYFGPGTRLLVL.

This clonotype has more than one count but fewer than ten. V gene TRBV29-1 combines with J gene TRBJ2-6, with no clear D. CDR1 SQVTM and CDR2 ANQGSEA come from the germline V gene. CDR3 length: 13 residues. The V end was cut by 1 base, the J end by 0 bases, with 1 base between. DNA of the CDR3: TGCAGCGTTGAAGCCTCTGGGGCCAACGTCCTGACTTTC. This codes for CSVEASGANVLTF.

The CDR3 DNA is TGTGCCAGCAGCATCAGGGGTGGGATGGCCAAAAACATTCAGTACTTC. This translates into CASSIRGGMAKNIQYF. V usage is TRBV7-2 and J usage is TRBJ2-4; D perhaps matches TRBD1 (6 bases). Trimming cost V 5 bases and J 1 base, with 15 bases left between them. CDR1 and CDR2 from the germline V gene are SGHTA and FQGNSA. This CDR3 has 16 amino acids.

V is TRBV20-1 and J is TRBJ1-1, with TRBD1 as a possible D gene (5 bases). Trimming stripped 4 bases from V and 4 bases from J, with 10 bases between. The CDR3 has 12 residues. CDR1 is DFQATT, CDR2 SNEGSKA, per germline (reference sequence). CDR3 protein: CSATRVGTEAFF. CDR3 coding DNA: TGCAGTGCTACCAGGGTGGGCACTGAAGCTTTCTTT.

This clonotype turned up a few times. The V call is TRBV28, the J call TRBJ2-7; the match to TRBD2 covers 12 bases. J lost 2 bases, V lost 5 bases, and 7 bases had no gene match. The CDR3 extends over 16 amino acids. Per germline, CDR1 MDHEN and CDR2 SYDVKM. The CDR3 region has the DNA TGTGCCAGCAGTGGGACTAGCGGGCTCCCCACCTACGAGCAGTACTTC. Protein product: CASSGTSGLPTYEQYF.

This clonotype was seen only a few times. The chain uses TRBV12-3 or TRBV12-4 and TRBJ2-5; tentative D call: TRBD1 (6 bases). Trimming removed 6 bases at V and 11 bases at J, with 16 bases between. The CDR3 runs to 12 residues. The CDR3 sequence is CASRPQGNEQYF. CDR3 bases: TGTGCCAGCAGACCACAGGGCAATGAGCAGTACTTC.

This chain links TRBV29-1 with TRBJ1-2, with D uncertain. CDR3 size: 11 residues. Germline loops: CDR1 SQVTM, CDR2 ANQGSEA. V lost 3 bases, J lost 5 bases, and 7 bases lay in between. The CDR3: CSVDLTYGYTF. The CDR3 nucleotides read TGCAGCGTTGACTTGACGTATGGCTACACCTTC.

The chain combines TRBV12-3 or TRBV12-4 with TRBJ2-5; a possible D gene is TRBD1 (7 bases). The CDR3 runs to 15 residues. V gave up 6 bases and J gave up 4 bases, with 18 bases separating them. Here the CDR3 reads CASRIGGTDGETQYF. Written as DNA, the CDR3 is TGTGCCAGCAGGATTGGGGGGACAGACGGAGAGACCCAGTACTTC.

This clonotype was found once. The chain couples TRBV27 to TRBJ1-1; tentatively, D is TRBD1 (6 bases). CDR1 and CDR2 from the germline V gene are MNHEY and SMNVEV (reference sequence). V shed 6 bases and J shed 4 bases, with 15 bases lying between them. This CDR3 region has 14 residues. The CDR3 nucleotides read TGTGCCAGCAGCGGCCGGGGGGCCGGCACTGAAGCTTTCTTT. It is translated as CASSGRGAGTEAFF.

This clonotype came up a few times. The genes are TRBV27 and TRBJ2-7; possibly TRBD2 for D (6 bases). This CDR3 spans 15 amino acids. V lost 0 bases and J 2 bases, leaving 11 bases between the germline ends. Germline loops: CDR1 MNHEY, CDR2 SMNVEV (reference sequence). DNA for the CDR3: TGTGCCAGCAGTTTATCCCGGGGACTTACCTACGAGCAGTACTTC. Translating it yields CASSLSRGLTYEQYF.

This clonotype was detected a few times. This rearrangement joins TRBV4-3 to TRBJ2-7; 9 nucleotides match TRBD2. The CDR3 consists of 15 residues. The V gene's germline CDR1 is LGHNA and CDR2 YSLEER. Germline trimming cut 1 base from V and 0 bases from J; bases unmatched to any gene: 1. In DNA form, the CDR3 reads TGCGCCAGCAGCCAAGGACTAGCGGACTCCTACGAGCAGTACTTC. Translation: CASSQGLADSYEQYF.

V and J are TRBV28 and TRBJ1-5; TRBD1 aligns across 7 bases. Germline CDR1 reads MDHEN; CDR2 reads SYDVKM. The CDR3 covers 15 residues. V gave up 6 bases and J gave up 4 bases; unmatched junction bases: 9. The CDR3 DNA follows: TGTGCCAGCAGCCTACAGGGGTTTTTAAATCAGCCCCAGCATTTT. The encoded protein is CASSLQGFLNQPQHF.

This clonotype occurred a few times. The chain recombines TRBV20-1 with TRBJ1-2; D perhaps matches TRBD1 (6 bases). The V end was cut by 3 bases, the J end by 3 bases, with 17 bases between. Germline CDR1 DFQATT, CDR2 SNEGSKA (reference sequence). CDR3 length equals 15 residues. CDR3: CSARRQVGGDYGYTF. CDR3 in DNA: TGCAGTGCTAGGAGGCAGGTTGGGGGCGACTATGGCTACACCTTC.

This clonotype was counted many times. The chain has TRBV29-1 and TRBJ2-3; TRBD1 or TRBD2 may be the D gene (6 bases each). The CDR3 runs to 13 residues. Germline V gives CDR1 SQVTM, CDR2 ANQGSEA. With 4 bases removed from V and 4 bases from J, the gap between germline ends came to 12 bases. CDR3 coding DNA: TGCAGCGTTGGTGGAGGGGGGTCAGATACGCAGTATTTT. It yields the protein CSVGGGGSDTQYF.

The rearrangement links TRBV3-1 to TRBJ2-7; D is undetermined. Trimming took off 1 base at V and 3 bases at J, with 10 bases between the two ends. CDR1 and CDR2 (germline): LGHDT, YNNKEL (reference sequence). The CDR3 length is 14 residues. The chain's CDR3 is CASSQGYRGYEQYF. The CDR3 DNA follows: TGTGCCAGCAGCCAAGGTTACAGAGGCTACGAGCAGTACTTC.

This clonotype has only a few counts. This rearrangement joins TRBV24-1 to TRBJ2-7, with D uncertain. Germline V gene lookup returns CDR1 KGHDR and CDR2 SFDVKD. Trimming pared 1 base from V and 7 bases from J, leaving 4 bases between. The CDR3 totals 11 residues. The CDR3 coding sequence is TGTGCCACCAGTGATTTCGGGGAGCAGTACTTC. This codes for CATSDFGEQYF.

The chain has TRBV29-1 and TRBJ2-1; weak D call: TRBD2 (6 bases). This CDR3 spans 13 amino acids. Trimming took off 5 bases at V and 7 bases at J, with 15 bases between the two ends. Germline lookup yields CDR1 SQVTM and CDR2 ANQGSEA. Written as DNA, the CDR3 is TGCAGCGTTTTTCCGGGAGAGGGGAATGAGCAGTTCTTC. It specifies CSVFPGEGNEQFF.

The genes are TRBV5-1 and TRBJ1-1, with 7 bases aligning to TRBD1. The CDR3 runs to 17 residues. The J segment lost 1 base and the V segment lost 0 bases, leaving 9 bases of the junction unmatched. Germline V lookup: CDR1 SGHRS, CDR2 YFSETQ. The CDR3 reads CASSLVVAGGWNTEAFF. The CDR3 DNA reads TGCGCCAGCAGCTTGGTCGTGGCAGGGGGTTGGAACACTGAAGCTTTCTTT.

This clonotype was picked up a small number of times. The chain employs TRBV5-1 and TRBJ2-7; a possible D gene is TRBD1 (7 bases). This CDR3 contains 16 residues. V lost 0 bases to trimming and J lost 5 bases, with 18 bases between them. Germline CDR1 and CDR2: SGHRS and YFSETQ. CDR3 sequence (DNA): TGCGCCAGCAGCTTGGAAGCCGGAGGGGGCCCAGACGAGCAGTACTTC. Its translation: CASSLEAGGGPDEQYF.

The J gene is TRBJ1-1, the V gene TRBV20-1; 8 positions agree with TRBD1. Germline V lookup: CDR1 DFQATT, CDR2 SNEGSKA (reference sequence). This CDR3 is built from 14 residues. With 3 bases clipped from V and 8 bases from J, the junction kept 11 bases outside the gene matches. In DNA form, the CDR3 reads TGCAGTGCTAGTCCCACAGGGGGATTGGGAGAAGCTTTCTTT. It is translated as CSASPTGGLGEAFF.

This chain connects TRBV5-1 to TRBJ2-1, with D possibly being TRBD1 (6 bases). The CDR3 spans 22 residues. V lost 2 bases, J lost 7 bases, and 37 bases lay in between. Germline lookup yields CDR1 SGHRS and CDR2 YFSETQ. The DNA of the CDR3 is TGCGCCAGCAGCTTTGGGCGCCACAGGGAAGTTAGAAAGGGGCTTACAATGAATGAGCAGTTCTTC. Its translation: CASSFGRHREVRKGLTMNEQFF.

This clonotype was counted a few times. This chain links TRBV9 with TRBJ2-1; D is ambiguous. This CDR3 region has 13 residues. Trimming pared 6 bases from V and 1 base from J, leaving 8 bases between. CDR1 is SGDLS and CDR2 is YYNGEE in the germline V gene. The CDR3 DNA follows: TGTGCCAGCACCAGGCCTTCCTACAATGAGCAGTTCTTC. Translating it yields CASTRPSYNEQFF.

The rearrangement uses TRBV5-1 and TRBJ1-1; TRBD1 might be the D (6 bases). The CDR3 covers 13 residues. Per germline, CDR1 SGHRS and CDR2 YFSETQ. V dropped 2 bases and J dropped 5 bases, with 10 bases sitting between them. The CDR3 DNA sequence: TGCGCCAGCAGCTTATACAGGGTGACTGAAGCTTTCTTT. Translating gives CASSLYRVTEAFF.

There are a few counts of this clonotype. The chain carries TRBV29-1 and TRBJ2-3; D gene uncertain. The CDR3 is 13 amino acids. The germline V gene has CDR1 SQVTM and CDR2 ANQGSEA. Trimming took off 4 bases at V and 2 bases at J, with 10 bases between the two ends. CDR3 residues: CSVVNWDTDTQYF. CDR3 bases: TGCAGCGTTGTAAATTGGGACACAGATACGCAGTATTTT.